A single sample is the source of the 13 T cell receptor beta chains below, sequenced in a study of CD8 T cells in ankylosing spondylitis. MiXCR, run by TCRdb on the 5' RACE reads, gives a single entry per CDR3 protein. Here the sample spans more than 600,000 distinct CDR3 sequences, under 20% being singletons. General observations from the study: For ankylosing spondylitis blood, a TCR beta motif of under 10 highly homologous variants appeared characteristic.

These receptors' antigens are unknown. The sample consisted of blood, either unsorted or a sorted T cell fraction (not recorded which). Receptors were obtained from a male donor with ankylosing spondylitis.

In this sample, this clonotype turned up a few times. The chain joins TRBV20-1 to TRBJ2-5, with D perhaps TRBD2 (12 bases). Germline CDR1 and CDR2: DFQATT and SNEGSKA (reference sequence). V shed 2 bases and J shed 1 base, with 32 bases lying between them. This CDR3 region has 21 residues. The CDR3 DNA reads TGCAGTGCTAGACCACCGCCGGGACAGGGGGGACTAGCGGGTTCCCAAGAGACCCAGTACTTC. Translation gives CSARPPPGQGGLAGSQETQYF.

This clonotype was observed a few times. The chain has TRBV18 and TRBJ2-2, with 9 bases that match TRBD1. The CDR3 extends over 16 amino acids. Unmatched junction bases numbered 8, after V lost 5 bases and J lost 4 bases. Germline V gene data show CDR1 as KGHSH and CDR2 as LQKENI. CDR3 DNA sequence: TGTGCCAGCTCATCGGCTCGGGACAGGGCCACCGGGGAGCTGTTTTTT. This codes for CASSSARDRATGELFF.

V and J are TRBV7-3 and TRBJ2-3, with TRBD1 as a possible D gene (6 bases). Germline CDR1 SGHTA, CDR2 FQGTGA. V was cut by 0 bases and J by 3 bases, with 10 bases left in between. The CDR3 has 15 amino acids. In nucleotides, the CDR3 is TGTGCCAGCAGCTTAACCTCTACAGGGACAGATACGCAGTATTTT. Encoded protein: CASSLTSTGTDTQYF.

This clonotype was found a few times. This chain joins TRBV27 and TRBJ2-5; 7 bases line up with TRBD2. Germline V gene lookup returns CDR1 MNHEY and CDR2 SMNVEV (reference sequence). Trimming cost V 4 bases and J 4 bases; bases outside gene matches: 12. The CDR3 loop spans 16 amino acids. CDR3 sequence: CASSSRSGGIGETQYF. CDR3 sequence (DNA): TGTGCCAGCAGTTCCCGCTCCGGGGGGATCGGAGAGACCCAGTACTTC.

This clonotype was counted a few times. This chain connects TRBV12-3 or TRBV12-4 to TRBJ1-2, with 7 bases lining up with TRBD1. V was pared by 4 bases and J by 2 bases, with 13 bases of the junction left unmatched. The CDR3 is made up of 17 amino acids. DNA for the CDR3: TGTGCCAGCAGTTGGAGGGACAGCAACAAGGAAAACTATGGCTACACCTTC. This translates into CASSWRDSNKENYGYTF.

This clonotype has just a few counts. This chain joins TRBV24-1 and TRBJ2-1, with TRBD2 matching over 8 bases. V shed 1 base and J 7 bases; nucleotides not matched to a gene: 8. CDR1 KGHDR and CDR2 SFDVKD come from the germline V gene. There are 16 residues in the CDR3. The CDR3 coding sequence is TGTGCCACCAGTGATTTAACCCCAGGCGGGGGGAATGAGCAGTTCTTC. This encodes CATSDLTPGGGNEQFF.

This clonotype was counted only a few times. The CDR3 DNA reads TGTGCCATCAGTGAGGTGCCGCCTCGGGCCTACGAGCAGTACTTC. It is translated as CAISEVPPRAYEQYF. The chain carries TRBV10-3 and TRBJ2-7; D unclear. V lost 2 bases and J lost 2, with 13 bases in between. Germline assignment: CDR1 ENHRY and CDR2 SYGVKD. The CDR3 extends over 15 amino acids.

The CDR3 region has the DNA TGCGCCAGCAGCCAAGAAGGGGGCGTGCAGTACTTC. Protein product: CASSQEGGVQYF. The gene calls are TRBV4-1 and TRBJ2-7; the match to TRBD1 covers 7 bases. In germline, CDR1 is MGHRA, CDR2 YSYEKL. The CDR3 is made up of 12 amino acids. V shed 0 bases and J 9 bases; nucleotides not matched to a gene: 2.

The chain combines TRBV11-2 with TRBJ2-7, with a weak D call TRBD2 (6 bases). V was pared by 7 bases and J by 7 bases, with 20 bases between. Looked up from germline, CDR1 is SGHAT and CDR2 is FQNNGV. The CDR3 runs to 14 residues. The CDR3 region has the DNA TGTGCCAGCACCCCGGGACTCCTCTCCCGGGAGCAGTACTTC. Translating it yields CASTPGLLSREQYF.

This clonotype was picked up a small number of times. The CDR3 DNA follows: TGCAGCGCCCCAATTGCCAGGGGAAACAATGAGCAGTTCTTC. It is translated as CSAPIARGNNEQFF. The rearrangement joins TRBV29-1 to TRBJ2-1; possible D gene TRBD1, 6 bases. Germline V lookup: CDR1 SQVTM, CDR2 ANQGSEA. CDR3 length equals 14 residues. The V end was cut by 7 bases, the J end by 5 bases, with 18 bases between.

This clonotype was counted only a few times. The genes are TRBV12-3 or TRBV12-4 and TRBJ1-1, with 7 bases identical to TRBD1. The CDR3 sequence is 16 residues long. Trimming cost V 6 bases and J 0 bases; bases outside gene matches: 10. CDR3 in amino acids: CASRPRWTGLNTEAFF. For the CDR3, the DNA is TGTGCCAGCAGACCCCGCTGGACAGGTCTGAACACTGAAGCTTTCTTT.

This clonotype was observed many times. V and J are TRBV25-1 and TRBJ2-7, with D maybe TRBD2 (7 bases). The CDR3 covers 14 residues. Trimming took off 6 bases at V and 2 bases at J, with 14 bases between the two ends. Germline CDR1 is MGHDK and CDR2 is SYGVNS. The CDR3 is CASREAGQAYEQYF. CDR3 coding DNA: TGTGCCAGCAGAGAAGCGGGACAAGCCTACGAGCAGTACTTC.

A few counts support this clonotype. This chain joins TRBV20-1 and TRBJ1-6; maybe TRBD1 (5 bases). Germline V gene data show CDR1 as DFQATT and CDR2 as SNEGSKA (reference sequence). V gave up 1 base and J gave up 7 bases, with 17 bases separating them. This CDR3 contains 16 residues. CDR3 amino acids: CSARGGTGMENSPLHF. CDR3 bases: TGCAGTGCTAGAGGGGGCACTGGTATGGAGAATTCACCCCTCCACTTT.